One sample yielded the 24 T cell receptor beta chains listed below, sequenced in a study of early T cells in non-severe SARS-CoV-2 infection. TCRdb passed the 5' RACE reads through MiXCR, listing each CDR3 protein once. This sample has over 45,000 distinct CDR3 sequences, with about 6.1% found just once. The sequences come from whole blood, collected at baseline. The receptors stem from an adult who was a healthcare worker with PCR-confirmed SARS-CoV-2 infection or an uninfected control (not recorded which).

This clonotype was seen ten or more times. This sequence joins TRBV7-9 and TRBJ2-3, with 8 bases lining up with TRBD1. Germline V gene sequence: CDR1 SEHNR, CDR2 FQNEAQ (reference sequence). This CDR3 spans 15 amino acids. V lost 0 bases to trimming and J lost 3 bases; unmatched junction nucleotides: 2. The CDR3 loop reads CASSLARDRTDTQYF. CDR3 sequence (DNA): TGTGCCAGCAGCTTAGCGAGGGACAGGACAGATACGCAGTATTTT.

The table lists this clonotype with a few counts. The genes are TRBV5-1 and TRBJ2-2; D gene uncertain. The CDR3 loop spans 13 amino acids. Trimming pared 4 bases from V and 2 bases from J, leaving 6 bases between. Germline V gene data show CDR1 as SGHRS and CDR2 as YFSETQ. The chain's CDR3 is CASSRRNTGELFF. The CDR3 nucleotides read TGCGCCAGCAGCCGCCGCAACACCGGGGAGCTGTTTTTT.

This clonotype has ten or more counts. The chain uses TRBV10-3 and TRBJ2-1; TRBD1 matches at 8 bases. V was clipped by 8 bases and J by 3 bases; unmatched bases: 3. This CDR3 comprises 13 residues. Germline CDR1 and CDR2: ENHRY and SYGVKD. CDR3 residues: CAIDRGDYNEQFF. The CDR3, as DNA: TGTGCCATCGACAGGGGAGACTACAATGAGCAGTTCTTC.

This clonotype was found many times. The J gene is TRBJ2-3, the V gene TRBV20-1; the D is unclear. V was trimmed by 4 bases and J by 4 bases, leaving 18 bases between them. There are 15 residues in the CDR3. Per germline, CDR1 DFQATT and CDR2 SNEGSKA (reference sequence). Written as DNA, the CDR3 is TGCAGTGCTAAAAAAGAAGGGTTGTTGGCAGATACGCAGTATTTT. It yields the protein CSAKKEGLLADTQYF.

This clonotype has at least ten counts. The chain employs TRBV7-6 and TRBJ1-1; 12 nucleotides match TRBD1. The junction had 11 bases not matched to a gene; V was cut back by 5 bases and J by 1 base. CDR1 SGHVS and CDR2 FNYEAQ come from the germline V gene. There are 18 residues in the CDR3. The CDR3 DNA sequence: TGTGCCAGCAGCCAGGGGACAGGGGGCCTATCACGGAACACTGAAGCTTTCTTT. It is translated as CASSQGTGGLSRNTEAFF.

In its sample, this clonotype was seen many times. The chain uses TRBV11-1 and TRBJ1-2; D ambiguous. Germline values: CDR1 SGHAT, CDR2 FQDESV (reference sequence). V was shortened by 3 bases and J by 5 bases, with 10 bases between the two germline ends. The CDR3 totals 13 residues. CDR3 loop: CASSFETDYGYTF. The CDR3 DNA reads as TGTGCCAGCAGCTTCGAGACGGATTATGGCTACACCTTC. The full variable domain, its missing parts supplied by reference TRBV11-1 and TRBJ1-2, is EAEVAQSPRYKITEKSQAVAFWCDPISGHATLYWYRQILGQGPELLVQFQDESVVDDSQLPKDRFSAERLKGVDSTLKIQPAELGDSAMYLCASSFETDYGYTFGSGTRLTVV.

This clonotype was seen many times. V and J are TRBV30 and TRBJ2-3; 9 nucleotides align to TRBD2. The CDR3 totals 18 residues. From germline, CDR1 is GTSNPN and CDR2 SVGIG (reference sequence). The trim removed 1 base at V and 3 bases at J, leaving 14 bases unmatched. The DNA of the CDR3 is TGTGCCTGGAGTGACCCCCGGCTAGCGGGGCCGAATACAGATACGCAGTATTTT. Translating gives CAWSDPRLAGPNTDTQYF.

Many counts were recorded for this clonotype. The V call is TRBV7-9, the J call TRBJ1-1; 7 nucleotides match TRBD1. V was clipped by 5 bases and J by 5 bases; unmatched bases: 5. This CDR3 spans 13 amino acids. Germline CDR1 and CDR2: SEHNR and FQNEAQ (reference sequence). The CDR3 reads CASSPQGETEAFF. The CDR3 DNA sequence: TGTGCCAGCAGCCCCCAGGGGGAGACTGAAGCTTTCTTT. Full variable domain (rest looked up from reference TRBV7-9 and TRBJ1-1): DTGVSQNPRHKITKRGQNVTFRCDPISEHNRLYWYRQTLGQGPEFLTYFQNEAQLEKSRLLSDRFSAERPKGSFSTLEIQRTEQGDSAMYLCASSPQGETEAFFGQGTRLTVV.

This rearrangement joins TRBV18 to TRBJ2-3; possibly TRBD2 for D (7 bases). V was trimmed by 0 bases and J by 3 bases, leaving 16 bases between them. CDR1 is KGHSH, CDR2 LQKENI, per germline. There are 17 residues in the CDR3. The CDR3 sequence is CASSPPAGATATDTQYF. In DNA, the CDR3 is TGTGCCAGCTCACCACCGGCGGGGGCGACGGCGACAGATACGCAGTATTTT. Full variable domain (missing parts from reference TRBV18 and TRBJ2-3): NAGVMQNPRHLVRRRGQEARLRCSPMKGHSHVYWYRQLPEEGLKFMVYLQKENIIDESGMPKERFSAEFPKEGPSILRIQQVVRGDSAAYFCASSPPAGATATDTQYFGPGTRLTVL.

This clonotype appeared many times. The V gene is TRBV28, the J gene TRBJ2-4; TRBD2 might be the D (5 bases). The CDR3 runs to 16 residues. The V gene lost 2 bases and the J gene lost 6 bases, with 17 bases spanning the gap. Germline V gene data show CDR1 as MDHEN and CDR2 as SYDVKM. The CDR3 DNA sequence: TGTGCCAGCAGTTTACGGAGGCGTCTAGTGGGAAACATTCAGTACTTC. Protein sequence: CASSLRRRLVGNIQYF.

This clonotype came up a few times. The chain joins TRBV12-3 or TRBV12-4 to TRBJ1-2; no reliable D call. The V and J ends lost 5 bases and 5 bases respectively, with 12 bases between them. The CDR3 has 13 amino acids. The CDR3 is CASSGPGRYGYTF. As DNA, the CDR3 is TGTGCCAGCAGTGGCCCCGGCAGGTATGGCTACACCTTC.

This clonotype was seen ten or more times. The chain employs TRBV19 and TRBJ1-2, with D possibly being TRBD1 (5 bases). Looked up from germline, CDR1 is LNHDA and CDR2 is SQIVND (reference sequence). The CDR3 is made up of 16 amino acids. Trimming cost V 6 bases and J 7 bases, with 24 bases left between them. Written as DNA, the CDR3 is TGTGCCAGTAGGCTATCATCCCGGGACGGTGCGAGTGGCTACACCTTC. As protein: CASRLSSRDGASGYTF.

This clonotype came up a few times. The chain links TRBV4-2 to TRBJ2-3, with D possibly being TRBD2 (6 bases). With 0 bases removed from V and 1 base from J, the gap between germline ends came to 23 bases. The CDR3 extends over 20 amino acids. CDR1 LGHNA and CDR2 YNFKEQ come from the germline V gene. CDR3 in amino acids: CASSQEPSAISVLGTDTQYF. CDR3 nucleotide sequence: TGTGCCAGCAGCCAAGAACCTAGCGCTATCTCAGTCTTGGGCACAGATACGCAGTATTTT.

This clonotype appeared many times. The chain joins TRBV4-3 to TRBJ1-6, with D maybe TRBD1 (5 bases). This CDR3 has 16 residues. Germline CDR1 LGHNA, CDR2 YSLEER. V lost 1 base, J lost 9 bases, and 16 bases lay in between. In nucleotides, the CDR3 is TGCGCCAGCAGCCAAGGATCAGGGAACTTCGGTTCACCCCTCCACTTT. The encoded protein is CASSQGSGNFGSPLHF.

This clonotype was counted at least ten times. This chain connects TRBV7-2 to TRBJ1-1; 8 nucleotides line up with TRBD1. The CDR3 is 14 residues long. Unmatched junction bases numbered 6, after V lost 5 bases and J lost 4 bases. The germline V gene encodes CDR1 SGHTA and CDR2 FQGNSA. The CDR3, as DNA: TGTGCCAGCAGCCTGTACAGGGGGGTCACTGAAGCTTTCTTT. This encodes CASSLYRGVTEAFF.

This chain links TRBV5-1 with TRBJ2-5, with unresolved D. This CDR3 spans 13 amino acids. The V gene's germline CDR1 is SGHRS and CDR2 YFSETQ. Trimming shortened V by 1 base and J by 2 bases, and 6 bases separated the two germline ends. As DNA, the CDR3 is TGCGCCAGCAGCTTGTCAGGACAAGAGACCCAGTACTTC. This translates into CASSLSGQETQYF. Complete variable domain (other parts from reference TRBV5-1 and TRBJ2-5): KAGVTQTPRYLIKTRGQQVTLSCSPISGHRSVSWYQQTPGQGLQFLFEYFSETQRNKGNFPGRFSGRQFSNSRSEMNVSTLELGDSALYLCASSLSGQETQYFGPGTRLLVL.

This clonotype has a count of ten or more. The rearrangement uses TRBV4-3 and TRBJ1-2; D call uncertain. The CDR3 has 15 amino acids. Germline loops: CDR1 LGHNA, CDR2 YSLEER. V was trimmed by 2 bases and J by 4 bases, leaving 14 bases between them. The CDR3 reads CASSQFHGSAYGYTF. DNA of the CDR3: TGCGCCAGCAGCCAATTTCACGGGAGCGCCTATGGCTACACCTTC.

This clonotype was observed a handful of times. The V call is TRBV10-2, the J call TRBJ2-5; possibly TRBD1 for D (6 bases). The V and J ends lost 11 bases and 7 bases respectively, with 35 bases between them. CDR1 is WSHSY and CDR2 is SAAADI in the germline V gene. The CDR3 contains 18 residues. CDR3 amino acids: CAAYGLMGTQGIRGTQYF. Here the CDR3 DNA reads TGCGCCGCATACGGGTTGATGGGGACGCAGGGGATCCGCGGGACCCAGTACTTC.

This clonotype was counted ten times or more. The rearrangement joins TRBV20-1 to TRBJ1-2; no reliable D call. This CDR3 comprises 12 residues. Trimming cost V 0 bases and J 8 bases, with 10 bases left between them. Per germline, CDR1 DFQATT and CDR2 SNEGSKA (reference sequence). This CDR3 reads CSARDPRSGYTF. The DNA for the CDR3 is TGCAGTGCTAGAGATCCGAGGTCCGGCTACACCTTC.

This rearrangement joins TRBV7-3 to TRBJ2-3, with D uncertain. V was pared by 2 bases and J by 1 base, with 7 bases between. Germline loops: CDR1 SGHTA, CDR2 FQGTGA. This CDR3 region has 14 residues. CDR3 coding DNA: TGTGCCAGCAGCTTATCCCAGCGCACAGATACGCAGTATTTT. Amino acids: CASSLSQRTDTQYF.

The genes are TRBV19 and TRBJ2-2; 11 bases are a match to TRBD2. The CDR3 is 16 residues long. V lost 10 bases to trimming and J lost 0 bases; unmatched junction nucleotides: 7. The germline V gene encodes CDR1 LNHDA and CDR2 SQIVND (reference sequence). The CDR3 protein is CATTGLAGSNTGELFF. For the CDR3, the DNA is TGTGCCACAACCGGACTAGCGGGTTCGAACACCGGGGAGCTGTTTTTT.

The sample holds many counts of this clonotype. V usage is TRBV29-1 and J usage is TRBJ1-3; no firm D call. CDR1 and CDR2 from the germline V gene are SQVTM and ANQGSEA. The CDR3 is 12 amino acids. Deletions cut 5 bases from V and 0 bases from J, with 5 bases between. For the CDR3, the DNA is TGCAGCGTTTATAACTCTGGAAACACCATATATTTT. Its protein product is CSVYNSGNTIYF.

The chain carries TRBV7-2 and TRBJ1-2; TRBD1 aligns across 9 bases. The germline gives CDR1 SGHTA, CDR2 FQGNSA. The CDR3 covers 16 residues. V was clipped by 0 bases and J by 4 bases; unmatched bases: 6. Written as DNA, the CDR3 is TGTGCCAGCAGCTTAGCCAGGGACAGGGCGCTCTATGGCTACACCTTC. It codes for CASSLARDRALYGYTF.

In regard to this clonotype: Just one base apart from a much larger clone, this may be a read error. This chain uses TRBV7-8 with TRBJ2-3; TRBD1 is a possible D gene (5 bases). Trimming cost V 1 base and J 4 bases, with 18 bases left between them. This CDR3 comprises 17 residues. The germline V gene encodes CDR1 SGHVS and CDR2 FQNEAQ. The CDR3 coding sequence is TGTGCCAGCAGCTTAGAGGTTTGGGGCCGAAGGGCAGATACGCAGTATTTT. As protein: CASSLEVWGRRADTQYF.